This T cell receptor (beta chain) comes out of a study of shared clonotypes between healthy human individuals. Points from the study as a whole: Memory subsets generally showed lower estimated richness than naive subsets. The sharing of about 5.3% of naive CD4 clonotypes was seen across several donors.

As defined, naive CD8 cells were CD45RO-negative and positively selected for CCR7, with terminally differentiated effector memory CD45RA+ cells excluded. Donors were healthy HIV-negative adults without recent acute infections or vaccinations. As regards this clone: No antigen is known for it.

DNA at about 210 ng, tens of thousands of T cell genomes, went into sorted-subset replicate PCRs. The assay was immunoSEQ multiplex PCR, and TCRdb's table has in-frame clones only and misses some. The table records hundreds of thousands of clones, about 95% of them present only once. The sequencing sample was made of naive CD8+ T cells sorted from blood. The TCR was taken from a woman aged 25-40 years in good health.

The CDR3 region has the DNA TGTGCCAGCAGCTTGAGAGGGGACCTCAATCAGCCCCAGCATTTT. This codes for CASSLRGDLNQPQHF. The chain combines TRBV5-5 with TRBJ1-5; TRBD1 might be the D (5 bases). The CDR3 totals 15 residues. V shed 1 base and J shed 3 bases, with 11 bases lying between them. Germline V gene sequence: CDR1 SGHKS, CDR2 YYEKEE (reference sequence).